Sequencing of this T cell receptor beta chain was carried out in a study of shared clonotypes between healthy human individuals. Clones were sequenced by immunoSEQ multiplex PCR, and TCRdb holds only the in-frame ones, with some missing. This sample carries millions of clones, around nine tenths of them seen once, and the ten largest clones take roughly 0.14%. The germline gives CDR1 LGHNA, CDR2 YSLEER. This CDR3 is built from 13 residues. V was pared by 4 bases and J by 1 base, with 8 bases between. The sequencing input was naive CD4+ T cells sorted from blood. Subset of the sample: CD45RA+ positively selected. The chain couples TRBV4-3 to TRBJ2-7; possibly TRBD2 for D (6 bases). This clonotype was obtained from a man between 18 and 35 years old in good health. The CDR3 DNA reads TGCGCCAGCAGCCGGGGACTTTCCTACGAGCAGTACTTC. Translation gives CASSRGLSYEQYF.